A selection of T cell receptor beta chains follows, all from one sample in a study of siplizumab effects on memory and regulatory T cells. These receptors have no known antigen. Here immunoSEQ multiplex PCR was the method, and the copy in TCRdb shows in-frame clones only, minus some. The sample yields 18,000 or so clones, over 45% seen once. Sequencing used CFSE-low (dividing) CD4+ T cells sorted from an allogeneic mixed lymphocyte reaction. The receptors were sampled from a human donor in good health; the cells came from an allogeneic mixed lymphocyte reaction. CDR3s include the opening cysteine and the closing phenylalanine or tryptophan. The D gene is left open where the match is weak. Not all rows give a size; the values are once, few, many and, for expanded clones, a class.

v_gene: TRBV29-1; abundance: few; j_gene: TRBJ1-2; d_gene: NA; CDR3nt: TGCAGCGTTGAAGATGTGAGCGGCTACACCTTC; CDR3aa: CSVEDVSGYTF
v_gene: TRBV6-5; abundance: NA; j_gene: TRBJ2-7; d_gene: TRBD1; CDR3nt: TGTGCCAGCAGTTACACCCCGGGACAGGTGTACGAGCAGTACTTC; CDR3aa: CASSYTPGQVYEQYF
v_gene: TRBV11-2; abundance: NA; j_gene: TRBJ2-5; d_gene: TRBD2; CDR3nt: TGTGCCAGCAGCTTAGGAGTAGCGGGGGGCCAAGAGACCCAGTACTTC; CDR3aa: CASSLGVAGGQETQYF
v_gene: TRBV5-1; abundance: medium-sized; j_gene: TRBJ1-2; d_gene: NA; CDR3nt: TGCGCCAGCAGCCTACAGGGTGCTTATGGCTACACCTTC; CDR3aa: CASSLQGAYGYTF
v_gene: TRBV2; abundance: NA; j_gene: TRBJ2-3; d_gene: TRBD1; CDR3nt: TGTGCCAGCAGTGAAAGCAGGGGGTCGTCGGATACGCAGTATTTT; CDR3aa: CASSESRGSSDTQYF
v_gene: TRBV9; abundance: NA; j_gene: TRBJ1-6; d_gene: TRBD1; CDR3nt: TGTGCCAGCAGCGTCACAGGGGACGCTACGCCCCTCCACTTT; CDR3aa: CASSVTGDATPLHF
v_gene: TRBV28; abundance: NA; j_gene: TRBJ1-4; d_gene: NA; CDR3nt: TGTGCCAGCAGGACAAATGGGCCGTGGGGAAAACTGTTTTTT; CDR3aa: CASRTNGPWGKLFF
v_gene: TRBV5-1; abundance: NA; j_gene: TRBJ1-2; d_gene: TRBD1; CDR3nt: TGCGCCAGCAGCTTGGTAGTGGGACAGGACTCTGGCTACACCTTC; CDR3aa: CASSLVVGQDSGYTF
v_gene: TRBV23-1; abundance: NA; j_gene: TRBJ2-5; d_gene: TRBD1; CDR3nt: TGCGCCAGCGAGGGGACAGGGGGATGTGAGACCCAGTACTTC; CDR3aa: CASEGTGGCETQYF
v_gene: TRBV11-2; abundance: NA; j_gene: TRBJ1-1; d_gene: NA; CDR3nt: TGTGCCAGCAGCTACAGGGTAGGCACTGAAGCTTTCTTT; CDR3aa: CASSYRVGTEAFF
v_gene: TRBV18; abundance: NA; j_gene: TRBJ1-2; d_gene: TRBD1; CDR3nt: TGTGCCAGCTCACAAACTCAGGGGGCGACCTATGGCTACACCTTC; CDR3aa: CASSQTQGATYGYTF
v_gene: TRBV6-6; abundance: NA; j_gene: TRBJ1-1; d_gene: NA; CDR3nt: TGTGCCAGCACTAAGTGGGGGAGCACTGAAGCTTTCTTT; CDR3aa: CASTKWGSTEAFF
v_gene: TRBV9; abundance: once; j_gene: TRBJ2-1; d_gene: TRBD1; CDR3nt: TGTGCCAGCAGCGTAGCTGAGGGGGCGATAGGTGATGAGCAGTTCTTC; CDR3aa: CASSVAEGAIGDEQFF
v_gene: TRBV7-9; abundance: NA; j_gene: TRBJ2-2; d_gene: NA; CDR3nt: TGTGCCAGCAGCTTAAACACCGGGGAGCTGTTTTTT; CDR3aa: CASSLNTGELFF
v_gene: TRBV21-1; abundance: few; j_gene: TRBJ2-3; d_gene: NA; CDR3nt: TGTGCCAGCAGGACAGGGGGCTTAGAGGACACAGATACGCAGTATTTT; CDR3aa: CASRTGGLEDTDTQYF
v_gene: TRBV7-3; abundance: NA; j_gene: TRBJ2-1; d_gene: TRBD1; CDR3nt: TGTGCCAGCAGCTTCCCGGGACAGGACGGCTACAATGAGCAGTTCTTC; CDR3aa: CASSFPGQDGYNEQFF
v_gene: TRBV28; abundance: few; j_gene: TRBJ2-1; d_gene: TRBD2; CDR3nt: TGTGCCAGCAGTTCGCAGGGACTAGCGGGGGGGGACATTTACAATGAGCAGTTCTTC; CDR3aa: CASSSQGLAGGDIYNEQFF
v_gene: TRBV19; abundance: NA; j_gene: TRBJ2-3; d_gene: NA; CDR3nt: TGTGCCAGTAGCCATCTAGCGCCCAATGGGGATACGCAGTATTTT; CDR3aa: CASSHLAPNGDTQYF
v_gene: TRBV6-1; abundance: NA; j_gene: TRBJ1-1; d_gene: NA; CDR3nt: TGTGCCAGCAGTCCCCGGATGGGTCTAGAAGCTTTCTTT; CDR3aa: CASSPRMGLEAFF
v_gene: TRBV19; abundance: few; j_gene: TRBJ1-2; d_gene: TRBD1; CDR3nt: TGTGCCAGTAGTATGAGGGACAGGGGGCCTCATGGCTACACCTTC; CDR3aa: CASSMRDRGPHGYTF
v_gene: TRBV28; abundance: many; j_gene: TRBJ2-7; d_gene: NA; CDR3nt: TGTGCCAGCAGCCCACGGGACTCGATCTACGAGCAGTACTTC; CDR3aa: CASSPRDSIYEQYF
v_gene: TRBV19; abundance: NA; j_gene: TRBJ2-7; d_gene: NA; CDR3nt: TGTGCCACCCGTCCCGAGGCGTACTTC; CDR3aa: CATRPEAYF
v_gene: TRBV6-5; abundance: NA; j_gene: TRBJ1-5; d_gene: NA; CDR3nt: TGTGCCAGCAGTTGGAACAGGGATCTTCAGCCCCAGCATTTT; CDR3aa: CASSWNRDLQPQHF
v_gene: TRBV6-6; abundance: NA; j_gene: TRBJ1-2; d_gene: TRBD1; CDR3nt: TGTGCCAGCAGTAGACAGGGCCAGTGGAACTATGGCTACACCTTC; CDR3aa: CASSRQGQWNYGYTF
v_gene: TRBV6-1; abundance: NA; j_gene: TRBJ1-2; d_gene: NA; CDR3nt: TGTGCCAGCAGGGTACGGGCTAACTATGGCTACACCTTC; CDR3aa: CASRVRANYGYTF
v_gene: TRBV6-5; abundance: NA; j_gene: TRBJ2-3; d_gene: NA; CDR3nt: TGTGCCAGCAGTTACTACCTAGGTGGGGCAGATACGCAGTATTTT; CDR3aa: CASSYYLGGADTQYF
v_gene: TRBV25-1; abundance: NA; j_gene: TRBJ1-1; d_gene: NA; CDR3nt: TGTGCCAGCAGTGAGGCCGGTTCCTCCAACACTGAAGCTTTCTTT; CDR3aa: CASSEAGSSNTEAFF
v_gene: TRBV19; abundance: NA; j_gene: TRBJ2-2; d_gene: NA; CDR3nt: TGTGCCAGTAGTACTTACCGGACTAAAAACACCGGGGAGCTGTTTTTT; CDR3aa: CASSTYRTKNTGELFF
v_gene: TRBV4-2; abundance: few; j_gene: TRBJ1-1; d_gene: NA; CDR3nt: TGTGCCAGCAGCCAAGGAGGGACGAACACTGAAGCTTTCTTT; CDR3aa: CASSQGGTNTEAFF
v_gene: TRBV29-1; abundance: NA; j_gene: TRBJ2-5; d_gene: TRBD1; CDR3nt: TGCAGCGTTTTAACAGGGGGAGAGACCCAGTACTTC; CDR3aa: CSVLTGGETQYF
v_gene: TRBV19; abundance: medium-sized; j_gene: TRBJ1-1; d_gene: NA; CDR3nt: TGTGCCAGTAGGCCCCAGGGATGGAACACTGAAGCTTTCTTT; CDR3aa: CASRPQGWNTEAFF
v_gene: TRBV5-4; abundance: medium-sized; j_gene: TRBJ2-7; d_gene: NA; CDR3nt: TGTGCCAGCAGCTTGGGACTAGATCTTCTCTACGAGCAGTACTTC; CDR3aa: CASSLGLDLLYEQYF
v_gene: TRBV13; abundance: NA; j_gene: TRBJ1-2; d_gene: TRBD1; CDR3nt: TGTGCCAGCAGCTTATGGGACAGGGAATACCACGGTGGCTACACCTTC; CDR3aa: CASSLWDREYHGGYTF
v_gene: TRBV5-1; abundance: NA; j_gene: TRBJ2-7; d_gene: NA; CDR3nt: TGCGCCAGCAGTTATACAGGGTTTTCCTACGAGCAGTACTTC; CDR3aa: CASSYTGFSYEQYF
v_gene: TRBV7-9; abundance: few; j_gene: TRBJ1-3; d_gene: NA; CDR3nt: TGTGCCAGCAGCTTATATGGGGGAGGCTCTGGAAACACCATATATTTT; CDR3aa: CASSLYGGGSGNTIYF
v_gene: TRBV18; abundance: NA; j_gene: TRBJ1-1; d_gene: NA; CDR3nt: TGTGCCAGCTCACCGTCGTTTGGAGCTTTCTTT; CDR3aa: CASSPSFGAFF
v_gene: TRBV2; abundance: few; j_gene: TRBJ1-5; d_gene: NA; CDR3nt: TGTGCCAGCAGCGGCGGAAGTTCCTATAGCAATCAGCCCCAGCATTTT; CDR3aa: CASSGGSSYSNQPQHF
v_gene: TRBV29-1; abundance: NA; j_gene: TRBJ2-1; d_gene: TRBD2; CDR3nt: TGCAGCGCTATACGGGGGGTGTACAATGAGCAGTTCTTC; CDR3aa: CSAIRGVYNEQFF
v_gene: TRBV10-1; abundance: NA; j_gene: TRBJ1-1; d_gene: NA; CDR3nt: TGCGCCAGCAGTGTAAGCAGGGCTACTGAAGCTTTCTTT; CDR3aa: CASSVSRATEAFF
v_gene: TRBV5-1; abundance: NA; j_gene: TRBJ2-5; d_gene: NA; CDR3nt: TGCGCCAGCAGCCCGGACGGTCAAGAGACCCAGTACTTC; CDR3aa: CASSPDGQETQYF
v_gene: TRBV5-1; abundance: few; j_gene: TRBJ2-1; d_gene: TRBD1; CDR3nt: TGCGCCAGCAGCTTATTGACAGGGACAAATGAGCAGTTCTTC; CDR3aa: CASSLLTGTNEQFF
v_gene: TRBV5-1; abundance: few; j_gene: TRBJ2-3; d_gene: TRBD2; CDR3nt: TGCGCCAGCAGCTTTAGCGGGGGGGCCACAGATACGCAGTATTTT; CDR3aa: CASSFSGGATDTQYF
v_gene: TRBV18; abundance: few; j_gene: TRBJ1-1; d_gene: TRBD1; CDR3nt: TGTGCCAGCTCACGGGACAGGGGTGGGACTGAAGCTTTCTTT; CDR3aa: CASSRDRGGTEAFF
v_gene: TRBV10-3; abundance: few; j_gene: TRBJ1-5; d_gene: NA; CDR3nt: TGTGCCATCAGTGATTCAGGGTATCAGCCCCAGCATTTT; CDR3aa: CAISDSGYQPQHF
v_gene: TRBV5-1; abundance: few; j_gene: TRBJ1-4; d_gene: NA; CDR3nt: TGCGCCAGCAAGGAGGGGGGCGCCGTTGAAAAACTGTTTTTT; CDR3aa: CASKEGGAVEKLFF
v_gene: TRBV9; abundance: NA; j_gene: TRBJ2-3; d_gene: NA; CDR3nt: TGTGCCAGCAGCGTAAGAAGCGGGAGCACAGATACGCAGTATTTT; CDR3aa: CASSVRSGSTDTQYF
v_gene: TRBV18; abundance: NA; j_gene: TRBJ2-1; d_gene: TRBD2; CDR3nt: TGTGCCAGCTCCCCAACCCTTAGCGGGGGGGCCAATGAGCAGTTCTTC; CDR3aa: CASSPTLSGGANEQFF
v_gene: TRBV20-1; abundance: NA; j_gene: TRBJ2-3; d_gene: NA; CDR3nt: TGCAGTGCTGGCAGGGGGGGTACGCAGTATTTT; CDR3aa: CSAGRGGTQYF
v_gene: TRBV4-2; abundance: NA; j_gene: TRBJ2-7; d_gene: NA; CDR3nt: TGTGCCAGCAGCTCCCGGACAGAATCCTACGAGCAGTACTTC; CDR3aa: CASSSRTESYEQYF
v_gene: TRBV7-3; abundance: few; j_gene: TRBJ2-1; d_gene: TRBD2; CDR3nt: TGTGCCAGCAGCCCCTTACACCTTACTAGCGGGGGGGCTTCCTACAATGAGCAGTTCTTC; CDR3aa: CASSPLHLTSGGASYNEQFF
v_gene: TRBV6-1; abundance: many; j_gene: TRBJ1-1; d_gene: NA; CDR3nt: TGTGCCAGCAGGCCTGAGGGTGCTGAAGCTTTCTTT; CDR3aa: CASRPEGAEAFF
v_gene: TRBV6-5; abundance: few; j_gene: TRBJ1-6; d_gene: NA; CDR3nt: TGTGCCAGCAGGGAAAACAAGTATTCACCCCTCCACTTT; CDR3aa: CASRENKYSPLHF
v_gene: TRBV19; abundance: few; j_gene: TRBJ2-5; d_gene: TRBD2; CDR3nt: TGTGCCAGTAGTGACACTAGCGTGGAGACCCAGTACTTC; CDR3aa: CASSDTSVETQYF
v_gene: TRBV4-1; abundance: NA; j_gene: TRBJ1-4; d_gene: TRBD1; CDR3nt: TGCGCCAGCAGCCTCCGAGGGGGCGAACTGTTTTTT; CDR3aa: CASSLRGGELFF
v_gene: TRBV12-5; abundance: NA; j_gene: TRBJ1-1; d_gene: NA; CDR3nt: TGTGCTAGTGGTTTAAACAGCTTGAACACTGAAGCTTTCTTT; CDR3aa: CASGLNSLNTEAFF
v_gene: TRBV9; abundance: NA; j_gene: TRBJ1-4; d_gene: NA; CDR3nt: TGTGCCAGCAGCGTTTTAAACCGAACCAAACATGGTGAAAAACTGTTTTTT; CDR3aa: CASSVLNRTKHGEKLFF
v_gene: TRBV7-2; abundance: medium-sized; j_gene: TRBJ2-3; d_gene: TRBD2; CDR3nt: TGTGCCAGCAACCGACGAGCGGGGGGGGCGACAGATACGCAGTATTTT; CDR3aa: CASNRRAGGATDTQYF